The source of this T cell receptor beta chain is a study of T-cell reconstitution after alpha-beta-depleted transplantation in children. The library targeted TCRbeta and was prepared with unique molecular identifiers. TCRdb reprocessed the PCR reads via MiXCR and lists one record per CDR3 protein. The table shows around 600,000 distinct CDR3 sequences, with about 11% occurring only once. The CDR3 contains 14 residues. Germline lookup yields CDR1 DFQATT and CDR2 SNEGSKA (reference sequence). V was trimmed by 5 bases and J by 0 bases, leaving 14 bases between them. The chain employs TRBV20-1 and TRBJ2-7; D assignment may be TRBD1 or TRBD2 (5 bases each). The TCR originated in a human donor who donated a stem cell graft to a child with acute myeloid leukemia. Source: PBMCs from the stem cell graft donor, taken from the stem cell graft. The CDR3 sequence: CSAPRDRSSYEQYF. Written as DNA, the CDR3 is TGCAGTGCTCCCCGGGACCGGAGCTCCTACGAGCAGTACTTC.